The 11 T cell receptor beta chains below come from one sample, sequenced in a study of blood T cells in healthy people across ages. Together with a sample-barcoded 5' primer, a J-beta primer mix was included in a second PCR lasting about 6 to 11 cycles. TCRdb reprocessed the 5' RACE reads with MiXCR, giving one entry per CDR3 protein. The table lists hundreds of thousands of distinct CDR3 sequences, approximately 52% of them singletons, with roughly 13% in the top ten. The sample was blood. The receptors here all came from an elderly woman in good health.

Regarding this clonotype: Germline is not matched at one junction end, which may reflect a read error. V usage is TRBV14 and J usage is TRBJ2-2; no firm D call. Germline V gene data show CDR1 as SGHDN and CDR2 as FVKESK. The CDR3 length is 13 residues. As DNA, the CDR3 is TGTGCTAGCAGCCTATTGCTCGGCGGGGAGCTGTTTTTT. Its protein is CASSLLLGGELFF.

The chain employs TRBV20-1 and TRBJ2-1; no clear D. The CDR3 covers 15 residues. Looked up from germline, CDR1 is DFQATT and CDR2 is SNEGSKA (reference sequence). Trimming shortened V by 6 bases and J by 0 bases, and 15 bases separated the two germline ends. CDR3 sequence (DNA): TGCAGTGCCAGGCCGACGGCCGACTCCTACAATGAGCAGTTCTTC. Translation gives CSARPTADSYNEQFF.

This clonotype was recorded at least ten times. CDR3 protein: CSARSSGSGGEQFF. DNA for the CDR3: TGCAGTGCTAGGAGTAGCGGGTCGGGGGGAGAGCAGTTCTTC. This rearrangement joins TRBV20-1 to TRBJ2-1, with 7 bases aligning to TRBD2. This CDR3 has 14 amino acids. The junction had 12 bases not matched to a gene; V was cut back by 3 bases and J by 10 bases. Germline CDR1 is DFQATT and CDR2 is SNEGSKA (reference sequence).

The chain is built from TRBV25-1 and TRBJ2-1; the match to TRBD2 covers 11 bases. Losses at the gene ends were 4 bases for V and 7 bases for J; bases not matched to a gene: 6. This CDR3 spans 15 amino acids. Germline V gene lookup returns CDR1 MGHDK and CDR2 SYGVNS. The chain's CDR3 is CASSVKGTSGNEQFF. The CDR3 nucleotides read TGTGCCAGCAGTGTCAAGGGGACTAGCGGAAATGAGCAGTTCTTC.

Only one count was recorded for this clonotype. The rearrangement uses TRBV6-5 and TRBJ2-5, with 7 bases fitting TRBD1. The DNA end is more similar to TRBJ2-7, so the J call may be wrong. Germline V gene data show CDR1 as MNHEY and CDR2 as SVGAGI. The CDR3 runs to 13 residues. DNA of the CDR3: TGTGCCAGCGGGACAGAAACTAGATACGAGCAGTACTTC. It encodes CASGTETRYEQYF.

This clonotype was counted between two and nine times. The rearrangement links TRBV20-1 to TRBJ1-3; D may be TRBD1 (5 bases). Germline V gene lookup returns CDR1 DFQATT and CDR2 SNEGSKA (reference sequence). V shed 3 bases and J shed 0 bases, with 9 bases lying between them. The CDR3 has 14 amino acids. CDR3 sequence (DNA): TGCAGTGCTAGTGCAGGGCACTCTGGAAACACCATATATTTT. Residues: CSASAGHSGNTIYF.

This chain joins TRBV11-3 and TRBJ2-1; D gene uncertain. V lost 1 base and J 6 bases, leaving 7 bases between the germline ends. Per the germline V gene, CDR1 is SGHNT and CDR2 is YENEEA. The CDR3 covers 13 residues. The CDR3 DNA sequence: TGTGCCAGCAGCTTAGTGGACGGCAATGAGCAGTTCTTC. This translates into CASSLVDGNEQFF.

The chain has TRBV29-1 and TRBJ2-5; 11 bases map to TRBD2. The V gene end was trimmed by 3 bases and the J gene end by 5 bases; junction bases not matched to a gene: 5. CDR1 and CDR2 from the germline V gene are SQVTM and ANQGSEA. The CDR3 totals 14 residues. For the CDR3, the DNA is TGCAGCGTTGATGGGCCTAGCGGGGGGGAGACCCAGTACTTC. Translating gives CSVDGPSGGETQYF.

The chain carries TRBV12-3 or TRBV12-4 and TRBJ2-1; 11 nucleotides agree with TRBD2. J gave up 13 bases and V 3 bases, and 8 bases lay outside the gene matches. The CDR3 length is 14 residues. The CDR3 sequence is CASSLSSGGMEQFF. The CDR3, as DNA: TGTGCCAGCAGTTTGTCTAGCGGGGGGATGGAACAGTTCTTC.

The chain uses TRBV4-2 and TRBJ1-2; TRBD1 agrees at 7 bases. The V gene end was trimmed by 8 bases and the J gene end by 3 bases; junction bases not matched to a gene: 0. Germline V gene data show CDR1 as LGHNA and CDR2 as YNFKEQ. This CDR3 region has 11 residues. CDR3 bases: TGTGCCAGCGGACAGGACTATGGCTACACCTTC. It translates to CASGQDYGYTF.

The V gene is TRBV5-6, the J gene TRBJ1-2, with D unclear. V was pared by 3 bases and J by 2 bases, with 14 bases between. CDR1 and CDR2 (germline): SGHDT, YYEEEE. CDR3 size: 15 residues. CDR3 coding DNA: TGTGCCAGCAGCTCGACACGTAAGGGCAACTATGGCTACACCTTC. Amino acid sequence: CASSSTRKGNYGYTF. Looking up the rest from reference TRBV5-6 and TRBJ1-2 gives the full variable domain: DAGVTQSPTHLIKTRGQQVTLRCSPKSGHDTVSWYQQALGQGPQFIFQYYEEEERQRGNFPDRFSGHQFPNYSSELNVNALLLGDSALYLCASSSTRKGNYGYTFGSGTRLTVV.